This TCR beta chain was sequenced in a study of cytomegalovirus exposure and HLA in healthy donors. Study-wide findings and caveats: Donors were assumed by presence/absence analyses to have roughly uniform sequencing depth. Cytomegalovirus-associated status was assigned to about 150 TCR beta chains.

In nominal health when sampled, donors likely had unrecorded immune exposures nonetheless. The PCR had 60 Vbeta and 13 Jbeta primers. How the authors handled the data: About 10 million shared chains were among around 80 million unique TCR beta chains counted in a later analysis. TCRdb's table, derived via immunoSEQ multiplex PCR, lists solely in-frame clones and lacks some. V and J calls and clone size come straight from that table; D and trimming were deduced from the DNA. The table includes more than 95,000 clones, roughly a tenth detected once. CDR1 and CDR2 (germline): SGHDN, FVKESK. The ends lost 3 bases at V and 6 bases at J; junction bases unmatched: 4. There are 14 residues in the CDR3. As concerns this clone: The antigen is not known.

The sequenced sample was PBMCs. V is TRBV14 and J is TRBJ2-1; 8 bases map to TRBD2. The source of this sequence is a man in his forties in good health and CMV-seropositive. The CDR3 loop reads CASSQVAGINEQFF. Written as DNA, the CDR3 is TGTGCCAGCAGCCAGGTAGCGGGGATCAATGAGCAGTTCTTC. The full variable domain, completed using reference TRBV14 and TRBJ2-1, is EAGVTQFPSHSVIEKGQTVTLRCDPISGHDNLYWYRRVMGKEIKFLLHFVKESKQDESGMPNNRFLAERTGGTYSTLKVQPAELEDSGVYFCASSQVAGINEQFFGPGTRLTVL.